These 6 T cell receptor beta chains were sequenced from one sample in a study of T cell changes during pregnancy in multiple sclerosis (dated by TCRdb to between 2019 and 2020). The library was produced with the immunoSEQ multiplex PCR assay. The immuneACCESS repertoire file appears here via TCRdb, limited to in-frame rearrangements. These files lack a portion of the clones; in checked studies, under half of the deficit traces to unresolved V genes, and the cause of the others is not known. The table for this sample lists around 65,000 clones; 92% of them were counted only once. About 2.7% of the sample is taken by the ten largest. The sequences come from peripheral blood, collected in the second trimester of pregnancy. Every receptor here comes from a female donor in good health, enrolled as a control in a pregnancy study.

The chain combines TRBV28 with TRBJ2-6, with D unclear. This CDR3 has 15 residues. Germline lookup yields CDR1 MDHEN and CDR2 SYDVKM. Trimming removed 1 base at V and 2 bases at J, with 6 bases between. The CDR3 reads CASSLSPPGANVLTF. The DNA for the CDR3 is TGTGCCAGCAGTTTATCTCCCCCTGGGGCCAACGTCCTGACTTTC.

The V call is TRBV27, the J call TRBJ2-2; no definite D call. Germline V lookup: CDR1 MNHEY, CDR2 SMNVEV (reference sequence). The CDR3 contains 16 residues. The V end was cut by 5 bases, the J end by 5 bases, with 18 bases between. The CDR3 DNA reads as TGTGCCAGCAGTCCGATGCCCAGTTCCGGGACCGGGGAGCTGTTTTTT. This codes for CASSPMPSSGTGELFF.

The chain links TRBV7-9 to TRBJ1-4; 7 nucleotides agree with TRBD1. The CDR3 is 17 amino acids. Germline values: CDR1 SEHNR, CDR2 FQNEAQ (reference sequence). J gave up 6 bases and V 4 bases, and 14 bases lay outside the gene matches. CDR3 bases: TGTGCCAGCAGCTCCAGACAGGGTAATTGGTTGGATGAAAAACTGTTTTTT. This codes for CASSSRQGNWLDEKLFF.

The chain combines TRBV28 with TRBJ1-5; possibly TRBD1 for D (5 bases). This CDR3 is built from 15 residues. The V and J ends lost 6 bases and 7 bases respectively, with 19 bases between them. Germline V gene sequence: CDR1 MDHEN, CDR2 SYDVKM. CDR3 sequence reads: CASSPGLGAGQPQHF. As DNA, the CDR3 is TGTGCCAGCAGCCCGGGTCTAGGGGCCGGACAGCCCCAGCATTTT.

The chain has TRBV15 and TRBJ2-1; D uncertain. In germline, CDR1 is LNHNV, CDR2 YYDKDF (reference sequence). V dropped 3 bases and J dropped 8 bases, with 8 bases sitting between them. The CDR3 totals 12 residues. This chain's CDR3 is CATSSTVDEQFF. CDR3 nucleotide sequence: TGTGCCACCAGCAGTACGGTGGATGAGCAGTTCTTC.

The rearrangement uses TRBV7-9 and TRBJ2-2; TRBD1 matches at 11 bases. The CDR3 loop spans 17 amino acids. CDR1 and CDR2 from the germline V gene are SEHNR and FQNEAQ (reference sequence). The J segment lost 3 bases and the V segment lost 6 bases, leaving 9 bases of the junction unmatched. The CDR3 sequence: CASSSLPGQGDTGELFF. CDR3 coding DNA: TGTGCCAGCAGTTCGCTGCCGGGACAGGGGGACACCGGGGAGCTGTTTTTT.